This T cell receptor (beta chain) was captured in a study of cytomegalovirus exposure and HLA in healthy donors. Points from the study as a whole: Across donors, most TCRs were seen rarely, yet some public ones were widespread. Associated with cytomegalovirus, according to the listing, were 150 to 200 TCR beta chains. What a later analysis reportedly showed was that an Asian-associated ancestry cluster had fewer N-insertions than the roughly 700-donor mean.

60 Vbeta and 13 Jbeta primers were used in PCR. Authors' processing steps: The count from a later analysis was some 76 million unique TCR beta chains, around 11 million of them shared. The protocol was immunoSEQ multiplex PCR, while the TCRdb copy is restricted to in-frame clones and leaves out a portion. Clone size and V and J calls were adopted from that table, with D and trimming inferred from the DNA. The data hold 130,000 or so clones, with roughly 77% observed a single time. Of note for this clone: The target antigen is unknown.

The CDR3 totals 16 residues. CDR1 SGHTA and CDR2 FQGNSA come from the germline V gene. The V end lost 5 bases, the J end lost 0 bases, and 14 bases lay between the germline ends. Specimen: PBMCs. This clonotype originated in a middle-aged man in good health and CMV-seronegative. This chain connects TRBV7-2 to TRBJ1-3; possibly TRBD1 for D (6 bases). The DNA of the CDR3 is TGTGCCAGCAGCCCCCGACAGGTTAACTCTGGAAACACCATATATTTT. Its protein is CASSPRQVNSGNTIYF.